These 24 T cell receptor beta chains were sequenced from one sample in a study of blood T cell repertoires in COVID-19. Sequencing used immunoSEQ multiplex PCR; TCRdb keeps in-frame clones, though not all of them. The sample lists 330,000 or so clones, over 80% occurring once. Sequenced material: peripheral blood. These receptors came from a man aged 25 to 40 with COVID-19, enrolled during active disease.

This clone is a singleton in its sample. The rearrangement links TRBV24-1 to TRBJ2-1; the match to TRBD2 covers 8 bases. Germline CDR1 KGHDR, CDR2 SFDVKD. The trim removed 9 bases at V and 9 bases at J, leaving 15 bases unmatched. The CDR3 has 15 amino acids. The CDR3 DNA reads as TGTGCCACCGCTCCAGGGCTAGCGGGCCGAATTGAGCAGTTCTTC. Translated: CATAPGLAGRIEQFF.

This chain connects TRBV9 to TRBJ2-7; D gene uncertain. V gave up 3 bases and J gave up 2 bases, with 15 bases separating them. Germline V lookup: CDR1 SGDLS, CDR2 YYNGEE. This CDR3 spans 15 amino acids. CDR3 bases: TGTGCCAGCAGCGCTGACAAGTTCCCAACCTACGAGCAGTACTTC. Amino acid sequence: CASSADKFPTYEQYF. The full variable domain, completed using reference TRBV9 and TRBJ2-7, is DSGVTQTPKHLITATGQRVTLRCSPRSGDLSVYWYQQSLDQGLQFLIQYYNGEERAKGNILERFSAQQFPDLHSELNLSSLELGDSALYFCASSADKFPTYEQYFGPGTRLTVT.

DNA for the CDR3: TGTGCCAGCAGTTTAAGGGCCTCGGACAGGGCCGTCTATGGCTACACCTTC. This gives the protein CASSLRASDRAVYGYTF. This sequence joins TRBV27 and TRBJ1-2; 8 positions agree with TRBD1. The germline gives CDR1 MNHEY, CDR2 SMNVEV (reference sequence). V shed 2 bases, J shed 4 bases, and the junction held 12 bases outside the gene matches. There are 17 residues in the CDR3.

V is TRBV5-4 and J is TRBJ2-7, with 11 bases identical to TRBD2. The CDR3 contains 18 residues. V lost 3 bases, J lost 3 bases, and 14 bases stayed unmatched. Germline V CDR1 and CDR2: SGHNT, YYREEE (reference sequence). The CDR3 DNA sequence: TGTGCCAGCAGCTCGACGGTCCATAGCGGGAGGGCCGTCTACGAGCAGTACTTC. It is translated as CASSSTVHSGRAVYEQYF.

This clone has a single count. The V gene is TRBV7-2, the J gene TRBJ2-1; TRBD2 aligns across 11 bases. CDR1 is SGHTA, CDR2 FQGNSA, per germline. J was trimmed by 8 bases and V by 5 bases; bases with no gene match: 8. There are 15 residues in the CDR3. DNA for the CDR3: TGTGCCAGCAGCGTTAGCGGGGGGGCTAATCATGAGCAGTTCTTC. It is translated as CASSVSGGANHEQFF.

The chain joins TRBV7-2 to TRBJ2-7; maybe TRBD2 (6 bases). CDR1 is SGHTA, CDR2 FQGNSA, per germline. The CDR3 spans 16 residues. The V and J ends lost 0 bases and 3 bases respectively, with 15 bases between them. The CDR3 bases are TGTGCCAGCAGCTTAGCGTCTGGAGGGGCCGGCTACGAGCAGTACTTC. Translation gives CASSLASGGAGYEQYF.

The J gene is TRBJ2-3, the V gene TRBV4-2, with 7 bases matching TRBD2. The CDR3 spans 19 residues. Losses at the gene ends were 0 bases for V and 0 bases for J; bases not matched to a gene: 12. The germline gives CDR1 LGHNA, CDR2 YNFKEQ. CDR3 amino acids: CASSQEYLVGRGSTDTQYF. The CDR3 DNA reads TGTGCCAGCAGCCAAGAGTACCTGGTTGGGCGGGGGAGCACAGATACGCAGTATTTT.

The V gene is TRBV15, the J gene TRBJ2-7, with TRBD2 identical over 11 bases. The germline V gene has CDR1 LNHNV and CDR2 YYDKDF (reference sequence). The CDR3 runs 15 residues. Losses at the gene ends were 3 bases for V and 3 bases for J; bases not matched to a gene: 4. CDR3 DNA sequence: TGTGCCACCAGCAGTAGCGGGGGGGCGTTCTACGAGCAGTACTTC. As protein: CATSSSGGAFYEQYF.

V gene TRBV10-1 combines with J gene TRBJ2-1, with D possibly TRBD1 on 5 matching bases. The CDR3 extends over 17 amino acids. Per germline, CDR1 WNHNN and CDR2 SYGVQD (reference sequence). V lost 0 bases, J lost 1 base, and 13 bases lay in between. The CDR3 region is CASSESPNKGSYNEQFF. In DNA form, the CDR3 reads TGCGCCAGCAGTGAGTCACCTAACAAGGGGTCCTACAATGAGCAGTTCTTC.

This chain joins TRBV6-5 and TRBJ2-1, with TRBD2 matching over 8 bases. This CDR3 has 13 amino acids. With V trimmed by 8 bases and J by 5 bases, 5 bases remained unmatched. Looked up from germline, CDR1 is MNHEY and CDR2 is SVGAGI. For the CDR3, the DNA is TGTGCCAGCTTGGGACTAGTTAACAATGAGCAGTTCTTC. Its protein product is CASLGLVNNEQFF.

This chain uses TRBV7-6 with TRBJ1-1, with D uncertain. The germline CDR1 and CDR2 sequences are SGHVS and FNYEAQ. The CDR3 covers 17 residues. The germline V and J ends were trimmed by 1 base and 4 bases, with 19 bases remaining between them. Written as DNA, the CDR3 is TGTGCCAGCAGCTTAGATTCAGGTTCTACTTTGGGCACTGAAGCTTTCTTT. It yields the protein CASSLDSGSTLGTEAFF.

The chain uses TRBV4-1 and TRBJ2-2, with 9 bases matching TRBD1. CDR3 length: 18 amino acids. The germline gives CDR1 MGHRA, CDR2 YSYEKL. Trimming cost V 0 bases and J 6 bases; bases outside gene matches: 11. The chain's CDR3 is CASSQEGPTGGLPGELFF. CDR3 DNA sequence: TGCGCCAGCAGCCAAGAAGGTCCCACAGGGGGCCTGCCCGGGGAGCTGTTTTTT.

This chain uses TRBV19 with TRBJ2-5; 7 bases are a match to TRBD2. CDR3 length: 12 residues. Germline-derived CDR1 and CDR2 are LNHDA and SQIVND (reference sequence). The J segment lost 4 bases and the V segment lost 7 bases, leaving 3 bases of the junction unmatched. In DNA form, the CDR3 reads TGTGCCAGTAAGGGCGGGGGAGAGACCCAGTACTTC. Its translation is CASKGGGETQYF.

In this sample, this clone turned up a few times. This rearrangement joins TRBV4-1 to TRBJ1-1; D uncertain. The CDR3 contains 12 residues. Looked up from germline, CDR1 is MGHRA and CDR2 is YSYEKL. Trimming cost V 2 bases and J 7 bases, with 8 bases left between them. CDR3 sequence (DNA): TGCGCCAGCAGCCAATCTCAGCGTGAAGCTTTCTTT. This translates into CASSQSQREAFF.

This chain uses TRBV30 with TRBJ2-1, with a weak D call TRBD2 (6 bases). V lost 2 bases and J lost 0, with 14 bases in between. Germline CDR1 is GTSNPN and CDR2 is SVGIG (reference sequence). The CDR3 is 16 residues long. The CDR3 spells CAWSIYSGRSYNEQFF. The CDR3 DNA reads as TGTGCCTGGAGTATTTATAGCGGACGCTCCTACAATGAGCAGTTCTTC. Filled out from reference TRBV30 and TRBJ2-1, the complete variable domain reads SQTIHQWPATLVQPVGSPLSLECTVEGTSNPNLYWYRQAAGRGLQLLFYSVGIGQISSEVPQNLSASRPQDRQFILSSKKLLLSDSGFYLCAWSIYSGRSYNEQFFGPGTRLTVL.

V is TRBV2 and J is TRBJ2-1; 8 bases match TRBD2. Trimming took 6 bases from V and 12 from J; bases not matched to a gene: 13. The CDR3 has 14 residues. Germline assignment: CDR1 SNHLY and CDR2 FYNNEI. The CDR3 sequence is CASRERGQGPRQFF. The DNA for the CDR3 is TGTGCCAGCAGGGAGCGGGGGCAGGGTCCACGGCAGTTCTTC.

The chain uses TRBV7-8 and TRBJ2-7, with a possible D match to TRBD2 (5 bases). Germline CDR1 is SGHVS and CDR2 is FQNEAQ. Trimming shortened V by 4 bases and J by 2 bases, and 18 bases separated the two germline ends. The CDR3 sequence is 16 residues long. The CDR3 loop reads CASSSSARTQTYEQYF. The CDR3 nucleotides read TGTGCCAGCAGCTCTTCCGCCAGGACTCAAACCTACGAGCAGTACTTC.

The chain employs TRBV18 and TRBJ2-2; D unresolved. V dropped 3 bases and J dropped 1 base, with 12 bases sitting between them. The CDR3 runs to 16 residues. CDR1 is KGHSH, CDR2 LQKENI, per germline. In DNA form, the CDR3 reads TGTGCCAGCTCACCTGTTAAGAGTCTGAACACCGGGGAGCTGTTTTTT. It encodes CASSPVKSLNTGELFF.

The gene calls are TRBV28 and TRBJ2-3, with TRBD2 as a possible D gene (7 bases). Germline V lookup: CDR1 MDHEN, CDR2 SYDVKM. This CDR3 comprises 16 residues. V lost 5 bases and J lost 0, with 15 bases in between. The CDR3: CASSKGEGLSTDTQYF. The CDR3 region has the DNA TGTGCCAGCAGTAAGGGGGAGGGCCTAAGCACAGATACGCAGTATTTT.

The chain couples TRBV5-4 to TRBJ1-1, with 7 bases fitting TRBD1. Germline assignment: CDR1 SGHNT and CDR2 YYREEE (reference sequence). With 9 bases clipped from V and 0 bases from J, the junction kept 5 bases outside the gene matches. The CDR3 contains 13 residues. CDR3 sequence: CATAGTVNTEAFF. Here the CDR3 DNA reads TGTGCCACTGCCGGGACAGTGAACACTGAAGCTTTCTTT.

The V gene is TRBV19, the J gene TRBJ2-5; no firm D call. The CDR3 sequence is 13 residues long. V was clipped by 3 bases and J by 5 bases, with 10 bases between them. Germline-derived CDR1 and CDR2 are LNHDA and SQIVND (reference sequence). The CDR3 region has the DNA TGTGCCAGTAGTATTCAGGAAAGGGAGACCCAGTACTTC. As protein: CASSIQERETQYF.

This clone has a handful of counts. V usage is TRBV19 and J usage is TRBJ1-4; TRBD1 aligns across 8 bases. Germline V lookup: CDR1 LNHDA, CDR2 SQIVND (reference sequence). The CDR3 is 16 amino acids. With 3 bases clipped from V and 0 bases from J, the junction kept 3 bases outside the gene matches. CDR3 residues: CASSMDRVATNEKLFF. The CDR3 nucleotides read TGTGCCAGTAGTATGGACAGGGTGGCAACTAATGAAAAACTGTTTTTT.

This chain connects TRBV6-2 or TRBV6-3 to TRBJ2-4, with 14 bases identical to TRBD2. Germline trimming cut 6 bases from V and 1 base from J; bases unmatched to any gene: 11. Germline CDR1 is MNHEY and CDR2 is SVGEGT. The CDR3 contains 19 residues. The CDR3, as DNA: TGTGCCAGCAGCATTGCCGGGACTAGCGGGAGAGGGGCCAAAAACATTCAGTACTTC. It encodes CASSIAGTSGRGAKNIQYF.

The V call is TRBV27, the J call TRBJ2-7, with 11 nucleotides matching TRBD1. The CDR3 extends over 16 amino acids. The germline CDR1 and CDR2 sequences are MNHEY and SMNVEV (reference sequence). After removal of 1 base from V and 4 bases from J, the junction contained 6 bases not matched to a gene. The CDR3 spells CASSLWGTGGIYEQYF. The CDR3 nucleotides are TGTGCCAGCAGTTTATGGGGGACAGGGGGAATATACGAGCAGTACTTC.